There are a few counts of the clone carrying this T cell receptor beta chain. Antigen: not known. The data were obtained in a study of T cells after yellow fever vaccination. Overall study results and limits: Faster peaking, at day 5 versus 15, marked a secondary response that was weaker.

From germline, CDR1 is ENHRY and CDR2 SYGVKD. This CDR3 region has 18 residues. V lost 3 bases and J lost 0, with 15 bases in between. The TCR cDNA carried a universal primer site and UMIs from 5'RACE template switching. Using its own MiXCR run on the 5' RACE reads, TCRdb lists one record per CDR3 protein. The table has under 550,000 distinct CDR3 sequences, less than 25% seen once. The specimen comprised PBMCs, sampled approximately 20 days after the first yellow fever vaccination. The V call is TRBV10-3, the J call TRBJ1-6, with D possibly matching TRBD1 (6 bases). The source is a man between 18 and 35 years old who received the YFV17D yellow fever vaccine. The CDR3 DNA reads TGTGCCATCAGTGACCGGACAGCCCTGAGCTCCTATAATTCACCCCTCCACTTT. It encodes CAISDRTALSSYNSPLHF.